The TCR beta chain described here comes from a study of blood T cells in healthy people across ages. Findings of the study overall: The donors' CMV status was not determined, possibly confounding changes in expanded clonotypes.

The sample, around 10 milliliters of peripheral blood, was drawn from each donor. In regard to this clonotype: Its target is unknown.

Primers used in a second PCR of about 6 to 11 cycles were a sample-barcoded 5' primer and a J-beta primer mix. TCRdb processed the 5' RACE reads anew with MiXCR; each CDR3 protein has one entry. The table lists about 2 million distinct CDR3 sequences, 49% of them singletons. The germline V and J ends were trimmed by 3 bases and 3 bases, with 11 bases remaining between them. The germline gives CDR1 DFQATT, CDR2 SNEGSKA (reference sequence). The CDR3 length is 13 residues. This TCR came from a woman aged 40 to 50 in good health. V is TRBV20-1 and J is TRBJ1-1, with D possibly matching TRBD1 (6 bases). The specimen was blood. The CDR3 here is CSASEAGDTEAFF. Here the CDR3 DNA reads TGCAGTGCTAGTGAGGCAGGGGACACTGAAGCTTTCTTT.